The clone carrying this T cell receptor beta chain was recorded many times. No antigen is known for it. The time point was: newly diagnosed GD, antithyroid drugs for less than 3 months. From RNA extracted from PBMCs, the TCR library was made. This record belongs to a study of regulatory T cells in long-lasting Graves disease. Study results and caveats: No thyroid tissue was studied; the work used peripheral blood only. Persistent patients had more shared public clonotypes (around 3,000) than new patients (roughly 940).

Arm-PCR of CDR3 regions with iRepertoire HTBI primers generated TCR beta libraries. One entry per CDR3 protein, called by TCRdb with MiXCR from the multiplex PCR reads. The data contain 400,000 to 450,000 distinct CDR3 sequences, under 15% of them singletons. The CDR3 is made up of 14 amino acids. Trimming removed 5 bases from V and 4 bases from J; junction bases left unmatched: 4. From germline, CDR1 is DFQATT and CDR2 SNEGSKA (reference sequence). This sample also appeared in a second study, on T cells in Graves' hyperthyroidism and ophthalmopathy. That source notes: Stable hyperthyroidism: no ophthalmopathy progression over 18 months of follow-up. A set of HTBI primers served as the primers for a first-round RT-PCR of the TCR CDR3.

The chain couples TRBV20-1 to TRBJ2-3, with 12 positions matching TRBD2. The TCR was taken from a woman aged 25 to 39 with Graves disease. Sequenced material: peripheral blood mononuclear cells (PBMCs), taken at new diagnosis, from a patient treated with antithyroid drugs. The CDR3 sequence: CSALAGGGSDTQYF. As DNA, the CDR3 is TGCAGTGCTCTAGCGGGAGGGGGCTCAGATACGCAGTATTTT.